This T cell receptor beta chain was captured in a study of post-analysis software for immune sequencing data (dated by TCRdb to 2013 to 2016). Regarding the complete study: Disease courses on record covered relapsing-remitting, secondary progressive and progressive-relapsing multiple sclerosis, though some patients had no subtype annotation. The patient repertoires were compared against 10 to 12 previously published healthy control repertoires obtained from donors aged 6 to 25 years. A subset of samples was prepared in parallel using single-end sample barcoding, then pooled and co-amplified after Illumina adapter ligation.

To demonstrate the VDJtools post-analysis software, the study profiled TCR beta repertoires from the peripheral blood of around 13 young patients with multiple sclerosis. The multiple sclerosis patients were children and adolescents ranging in age from roughly 6 to 15 years. With regard to this clonotype: The specificity of this receptor is unknown. No much larger clonotype is one base removed from it; base qualities were not supplied.

Receptor amplification or capture employed PCR. Sequencing was performed on an Illumina HiSeq 2500. To reduce PCR and sequencing biases, unique molecular identifiers were built into the TCR beta cDNA libraries. Some 500,000 cDNA molecules were obtained per 1 to 10 million input T cells, so each molecule approximated one T cell. The same protocol used for the earlier healthy control dataset was applied to prepare and sequence the patient libraries. Within a given batch, samples were prepared together, multiplexed and sequenced on the same HiSeq lane. The authors processed their data as follows. MIGEC handled the raw barcoded reads, throwing out single-read molecular identifier groups before consensus assembly and CDR3 extraction. VDJtools was used for post-analysis of the clonotype tables, and diversity was normalized by down-sampling every dataset to the size of the smallest sample. In repertoire overlap clustering, CDR3 amino acid sequences, but not nucleotide sequences, were matched to correct batch-related cross-sample contamination. TCRdb took the public reads, trimmed them with fastp at Q25, ran MiXCR for clone calling and kept in-frame beta chains. Each record represents a unique CDR3 protein, reported with the most common genes and DNA among its rows. The V and J calls, along with clone size, are taken from TCRdb and not from the paper's own processing. The sample table holds under 650,000 distinct CDR3 sequences, of which about 40% were seen once. The ten largest account for under 2% of the sample.

Overall study outcomes, separate from this receptor: The multiple sclerosis patient group was slightly younger than the control group. Patients showed significantly higher frequencies than controls for roughly 5 TRBV segments, among them TRBV5-6, TRBV5-1 and TRBV20-1. When samples were clustered directly using the F measure, samples prepared in the same batch co-clustered strongly, which prompted a batch-effect correction. Normalized Chao1 diversity was significantly lower in multiple sclerosis patients than controls, suggesting substantial peripheral T-cell clonal expansion.

CDR1 LGHDT and CDR2 YNNKEL are derived from the germline V gene (reference sequence). Relative to germline, V is 0 bases shorter and J is 5 bases shorter, with 10 bases between their ends. Reading from cysteine to phenylalanine, the CDR3 counts 14 amino acids. This entry keeps only the CDR3 DNA: 42 bases, framed from base 1. Recombination joined TRBV3-1 with TRBJ1-1; perhaps TRBD1 is the D gene, with 5 bases matching. The sample was blood. This TCR was recovered from a girl aged 10-17 years with multiple sclerosis. The DNA sequence reads TGTGCCAGCAGCCAAGAGGCAGGGAAAACTGAAGCTTTCTTT. It translates as CASSQEAGKTEAFF. The full variable domain, with segments outside the CDR3 supplied by the reference TRBV3-1 and TRBJ1-1 proteins, appears as DTAVSQTPKYLVTQMGNDKSIKCEQNLGHDTMYWYKQDSKKFLKIMFSYNNKELIINETVPNRFSPKSPDKAHLNLHINSLELGDSAVYFCASSQEAGKTEAFFGQGTRLTVV.